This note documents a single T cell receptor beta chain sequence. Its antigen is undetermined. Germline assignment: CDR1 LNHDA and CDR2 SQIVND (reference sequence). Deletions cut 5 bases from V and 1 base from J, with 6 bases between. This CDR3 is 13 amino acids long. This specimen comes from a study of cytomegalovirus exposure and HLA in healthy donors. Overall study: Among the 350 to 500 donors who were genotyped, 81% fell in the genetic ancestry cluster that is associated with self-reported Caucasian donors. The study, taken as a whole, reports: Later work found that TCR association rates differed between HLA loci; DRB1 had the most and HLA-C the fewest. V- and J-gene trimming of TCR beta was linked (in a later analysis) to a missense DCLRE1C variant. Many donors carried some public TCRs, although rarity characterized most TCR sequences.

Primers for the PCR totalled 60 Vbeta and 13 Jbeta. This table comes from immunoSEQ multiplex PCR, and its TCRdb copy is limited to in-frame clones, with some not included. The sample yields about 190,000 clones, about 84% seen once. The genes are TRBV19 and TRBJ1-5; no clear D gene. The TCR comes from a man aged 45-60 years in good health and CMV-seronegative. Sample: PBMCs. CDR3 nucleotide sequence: TGTGCCAGTAGTGGAGCGAGCAATCAGCCCCAGCATTTT. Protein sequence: CASSGASNQPQHF. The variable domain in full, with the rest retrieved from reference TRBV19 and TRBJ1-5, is DGGITQSPKYLFRKEGQNVTLSCEQNLNHDAMYWYRQDPGQGLRLIYYSQIVNDFQKGDIAEGYSVSREKKESFPLTVTSAQKNPTAFYLCASSGASNQPQHFGDGTRLSIL.